This T cell receptor (beta chain) was sequenced in a study of OX40 agonist ivuxolimab in advanced cancers. Overall study context: Under the entry rules, prior anti-PD-1, anti-PD-L1 or anti-CTLA-4 therapy was allowed, and 35% to 40% had some.

Peripheral blood came from all dose cohorts at three timepoints. V dropped 6 bases and J dropped 5 bases, with 13 bases sitting between them. Germline CDR1 and CDR2: SQVTM and ANQGSEA. The CDR3 covers 13 residues. Data came from immunoSEQ multiplex PCR; TCRdb stores just in-frame clones and leaves some out. Among under 60,000 clones, around 85% were seen once, and the ten largest hold about 50%. The source of this sequence is an adult with an advanced solid tumor such as melanoma, head and neck, liver or kidney cancer. The source was CD4+ or CD8+ T cells sorted from blood, collected in a trial of the OX40 agonist ivuxolimab. This rearrangement joins TRBV29-1 to TRBJ2-2, with no clear D. CDR3 amino acids: CSVGAAWTGELFF. The CDR3 DNA reads as TGCAGCGTCGGCGCCGCCTGGACCGGGGAGCTGTTTTTT.